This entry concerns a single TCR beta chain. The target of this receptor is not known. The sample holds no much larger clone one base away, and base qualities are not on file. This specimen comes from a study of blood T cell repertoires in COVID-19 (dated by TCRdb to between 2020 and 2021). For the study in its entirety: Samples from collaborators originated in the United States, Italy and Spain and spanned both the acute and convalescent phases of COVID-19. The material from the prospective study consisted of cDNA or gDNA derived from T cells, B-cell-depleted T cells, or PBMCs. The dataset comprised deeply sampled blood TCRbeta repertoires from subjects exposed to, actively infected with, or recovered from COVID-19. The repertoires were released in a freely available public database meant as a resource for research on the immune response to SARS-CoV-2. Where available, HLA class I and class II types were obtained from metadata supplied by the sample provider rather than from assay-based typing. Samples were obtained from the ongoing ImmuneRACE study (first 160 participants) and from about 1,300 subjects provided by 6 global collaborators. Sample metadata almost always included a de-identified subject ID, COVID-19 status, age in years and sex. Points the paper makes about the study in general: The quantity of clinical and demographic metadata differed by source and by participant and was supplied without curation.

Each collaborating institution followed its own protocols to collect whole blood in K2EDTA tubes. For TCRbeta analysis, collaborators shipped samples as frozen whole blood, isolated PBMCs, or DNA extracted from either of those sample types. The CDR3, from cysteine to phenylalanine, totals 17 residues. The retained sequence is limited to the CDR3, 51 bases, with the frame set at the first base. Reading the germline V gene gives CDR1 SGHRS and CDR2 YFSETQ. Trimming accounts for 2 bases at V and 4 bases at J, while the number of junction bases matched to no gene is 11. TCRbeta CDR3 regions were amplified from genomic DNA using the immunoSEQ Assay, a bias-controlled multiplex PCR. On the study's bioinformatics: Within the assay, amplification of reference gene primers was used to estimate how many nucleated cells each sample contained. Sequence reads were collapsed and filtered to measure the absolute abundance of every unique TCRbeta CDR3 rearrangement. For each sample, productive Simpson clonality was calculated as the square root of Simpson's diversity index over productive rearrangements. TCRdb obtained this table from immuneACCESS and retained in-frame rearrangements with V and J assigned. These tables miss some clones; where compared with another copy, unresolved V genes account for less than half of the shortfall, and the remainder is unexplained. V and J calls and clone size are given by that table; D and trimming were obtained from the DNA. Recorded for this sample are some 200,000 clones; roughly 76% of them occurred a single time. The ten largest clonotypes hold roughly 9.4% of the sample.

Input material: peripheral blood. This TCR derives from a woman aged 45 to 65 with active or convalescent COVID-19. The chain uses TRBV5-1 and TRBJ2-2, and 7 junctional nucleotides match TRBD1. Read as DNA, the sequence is TGCGCCAGCAGCTTCGGAAGAGGGACAGCAACCACCGGGGAGCTGTTTTTT. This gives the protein CASSFGRGTATTGELFF. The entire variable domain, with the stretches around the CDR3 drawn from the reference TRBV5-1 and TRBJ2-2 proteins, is KAGVTQTPRYLIKTRGQQVTLSCSPISGHRSVSWYQQTPGQGLQFLFEYFSETQRNKGNFPGRFSGRQFSNSRSEMNVSTLELGDSALYLCASSFGRGTATTGELFFGEGSRLTVL.